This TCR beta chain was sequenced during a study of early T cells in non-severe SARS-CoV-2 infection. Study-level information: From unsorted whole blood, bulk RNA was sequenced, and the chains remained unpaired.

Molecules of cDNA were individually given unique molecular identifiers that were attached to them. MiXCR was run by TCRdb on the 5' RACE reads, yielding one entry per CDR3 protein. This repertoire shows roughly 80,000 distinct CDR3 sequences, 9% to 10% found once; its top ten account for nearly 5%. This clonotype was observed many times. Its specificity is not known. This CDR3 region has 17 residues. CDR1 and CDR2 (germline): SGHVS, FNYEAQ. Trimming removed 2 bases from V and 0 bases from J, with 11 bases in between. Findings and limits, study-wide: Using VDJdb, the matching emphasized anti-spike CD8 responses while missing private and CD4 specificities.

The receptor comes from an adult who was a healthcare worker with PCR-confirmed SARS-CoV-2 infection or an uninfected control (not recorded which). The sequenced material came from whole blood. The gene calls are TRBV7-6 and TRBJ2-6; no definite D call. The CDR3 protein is CASSLYFPGSGANVLTF. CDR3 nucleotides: TGTGCCAGCAGCTTATACTTCCCCGGCTCTGGGGCCAACGTCCTGACTTTC.